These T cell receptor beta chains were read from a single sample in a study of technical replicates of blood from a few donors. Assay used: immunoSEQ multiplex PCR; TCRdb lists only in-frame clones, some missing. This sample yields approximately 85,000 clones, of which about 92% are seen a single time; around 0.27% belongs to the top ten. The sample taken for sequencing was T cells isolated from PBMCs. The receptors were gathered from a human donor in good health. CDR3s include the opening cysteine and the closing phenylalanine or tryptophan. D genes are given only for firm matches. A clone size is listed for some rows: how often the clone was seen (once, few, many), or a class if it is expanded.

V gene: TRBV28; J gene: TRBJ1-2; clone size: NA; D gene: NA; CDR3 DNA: TGTGCCAGCAGTCCACCCCAGGGCAACTATGGCTACACCTTC; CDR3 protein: CASSPPQGNYGYTF
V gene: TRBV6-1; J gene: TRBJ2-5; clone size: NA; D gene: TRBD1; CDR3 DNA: TGTGCCAGCAGTGGGTGGACAGGGGGAAAGACCCAGTACTTC; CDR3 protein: CASSGWTGGKTQYF
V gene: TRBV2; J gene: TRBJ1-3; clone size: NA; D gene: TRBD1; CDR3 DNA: TGTGCCAGCACCAACGAGGGACAGGGGGCGTATAGCACCATATATTTT; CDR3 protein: CASTNEGQGAYSTIYF
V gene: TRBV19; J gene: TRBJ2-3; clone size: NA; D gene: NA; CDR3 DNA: TGTGCCAGTAGTATGACTCAGGGGCGCTCAGATACGCAGTATTTT; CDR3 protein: CASSMTQGRSDTQYF
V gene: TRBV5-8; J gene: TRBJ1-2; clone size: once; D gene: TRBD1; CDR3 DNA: TGTGCCAGCAGCCGGACAGGCATCGATGGCTACACCTTC; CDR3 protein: CASSRTGIDGYTF
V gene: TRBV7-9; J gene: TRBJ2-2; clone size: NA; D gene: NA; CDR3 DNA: TGTGCCAGCCTTCGAGCTGTCCCGCCGAACACCGGGGAGCTGTTTTTT; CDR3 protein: CASLRAVPPNTGELFF
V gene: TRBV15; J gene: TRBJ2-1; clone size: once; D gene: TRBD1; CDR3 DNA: TGTGCCACCAGCAGAGATCCAGGGGGCGCGATGGGTGAGCAGTTCTTC; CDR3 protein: CATSRDPGGAMGEQFF
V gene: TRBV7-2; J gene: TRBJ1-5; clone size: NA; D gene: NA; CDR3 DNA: TGTGCCAGCAGCCGACAGGAAGGCAAGCCCCAGCATTTT; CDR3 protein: CASSRQEGKPQHF
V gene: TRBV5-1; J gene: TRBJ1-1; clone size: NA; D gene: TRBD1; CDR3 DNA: TGCGCCAGCAGCTTGGTATGGGACAGGGGGCGAAACACTGAAGCTTTCTTT; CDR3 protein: CASSLVWDRGRNTEAFF
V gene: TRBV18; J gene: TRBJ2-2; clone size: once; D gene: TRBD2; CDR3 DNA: TGTGCCAGCTCACCAGGGCTAGCGGCAAACACCGGGGAGCTGTTTTTT; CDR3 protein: CASSPGLAANTGELFF
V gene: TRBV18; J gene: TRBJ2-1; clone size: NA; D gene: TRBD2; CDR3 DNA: TGTGCCAGCTCACGACGACTAGCGGGGGACAATGAGCAGTTCTTC; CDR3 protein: CASSRRLAGDNEQFF
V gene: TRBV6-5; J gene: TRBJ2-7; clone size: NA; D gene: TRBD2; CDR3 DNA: TGTGCCAGCAGTTTAACTAGCGGGTCCTACGAGCAGTACTTC; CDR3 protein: CASSLTSGSYEQYF
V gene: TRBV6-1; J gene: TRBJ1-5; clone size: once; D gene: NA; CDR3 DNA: TGTGCCAGCAGTGGCAGACAGGCCCTTAGCAATCAGCCCCAGCATTTT; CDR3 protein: CASSGRQALSNQPQHF
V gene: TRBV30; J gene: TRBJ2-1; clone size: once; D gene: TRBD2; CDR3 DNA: TGTGCCTGGAGTTTTGGACTAGCGGGGTTCCCGTTCTTC; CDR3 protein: CAWSFGLAGFPFF
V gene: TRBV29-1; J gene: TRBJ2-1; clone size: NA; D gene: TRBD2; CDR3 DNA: TGCAGCGTTCGGCGGGAGGATACCCAGCAGTTCTTC; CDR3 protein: CSVRREDTQQFF
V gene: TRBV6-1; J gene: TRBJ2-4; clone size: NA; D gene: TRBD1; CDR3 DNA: TGTGCCAGCAGTTTACAGGGGGCCCAAAACATTCAGTACTTC; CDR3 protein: CASSLQGAQNIQYF
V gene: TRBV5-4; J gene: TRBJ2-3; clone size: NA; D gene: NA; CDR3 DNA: TGTGCCAGCAGCCCCGGGTACCGACCAGATACGCAGTATTTT; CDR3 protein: CASSPGYRPDTQYF
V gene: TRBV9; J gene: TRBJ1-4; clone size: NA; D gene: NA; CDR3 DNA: TGTGCCAGCAGCGAACAACCAGGGTATGGGCGAACTAATGAAAAACTGTTTTTT; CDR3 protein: CASSEQPGYGRTNEKLFF
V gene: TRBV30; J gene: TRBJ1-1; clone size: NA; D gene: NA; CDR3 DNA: TGTGCCTGGAGCCTGCGGACTGAAGCTTTCTTT; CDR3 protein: CAWSLRTEAFF
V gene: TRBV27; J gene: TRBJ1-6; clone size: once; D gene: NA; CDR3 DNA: TGTGCCAGCAGTCCTATGGTCGACACCATTGGCTCCTATAATTCACCCCTCCACTTT; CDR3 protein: CASSPMVDTIGSYNSPLHF
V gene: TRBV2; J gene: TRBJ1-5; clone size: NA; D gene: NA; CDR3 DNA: TGTGCCAGCAGCCCCGACAGAGACTCTCAGCCCCAGCATTTT; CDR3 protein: CASSPDRDSQPQHF
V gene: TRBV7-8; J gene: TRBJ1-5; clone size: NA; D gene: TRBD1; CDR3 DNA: TGTGCCAGCAGCTTAGGAGGCCCGCTCGACAGGGGGCTTTGGCCCCAGCATTTT; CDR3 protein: CASSLGGPLDRGLWPQHF
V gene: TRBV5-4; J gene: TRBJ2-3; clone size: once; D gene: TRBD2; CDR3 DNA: TGTGCCAGCAGCCCTCCTAGCGGGGGGGCCCATACGCAGTATTTT; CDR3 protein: CASSPPSGGAHTQYF
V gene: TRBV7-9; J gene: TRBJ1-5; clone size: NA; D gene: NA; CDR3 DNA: TGTGCCAGCAGCTTAGAATCAGTTCTCAATCAGCCCCAGCATTTT; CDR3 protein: CASSLESVLNQPQHF
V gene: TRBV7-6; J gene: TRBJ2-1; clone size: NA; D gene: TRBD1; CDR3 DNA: TGTGCCAGCAGCTTAGAGGGGACAGATTACAATGAGCAGTTCTTC; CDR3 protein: CASSLEGTDYNEQFF
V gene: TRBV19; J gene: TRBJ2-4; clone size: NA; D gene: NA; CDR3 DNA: TGTGCCAGTAGGCAGCGGAGTCTTTCCAAAAACATTCAGTACTTC; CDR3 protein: CASRQRSLSKNIQYF
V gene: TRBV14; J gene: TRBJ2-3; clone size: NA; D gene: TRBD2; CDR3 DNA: TGTGCCAGCAAAGGGCTAGCGGACACAGATACGCAGTATTTT; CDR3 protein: CASKGLADTDTQYF
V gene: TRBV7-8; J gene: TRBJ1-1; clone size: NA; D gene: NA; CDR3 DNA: TGTGCCAGCAGCTCACAGGGCAAGGACACTGAAGCTTTCTTT; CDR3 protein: CASSSQGKDTEAFF
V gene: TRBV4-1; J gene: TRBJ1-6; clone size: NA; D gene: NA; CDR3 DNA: TGCGCCAGCAGCCAAGACAGGGGATTCGATAATTCACCCCTCCACTTT; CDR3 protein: CASSQDRGFDNSPLHF
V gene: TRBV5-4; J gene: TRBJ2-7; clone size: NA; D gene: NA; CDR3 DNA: TGTGCCAGCAGGCTACCCGATGACTACGAGCAGTACTTC; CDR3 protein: CASRLPDDYEQYF
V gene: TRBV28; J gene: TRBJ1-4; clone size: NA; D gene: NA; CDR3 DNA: TGTGCCAGCAGTCTTATCGGGGAAGCAGCTAATGAAAAACTGTTTTTT; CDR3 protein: CASSLIGEAANEKLFF
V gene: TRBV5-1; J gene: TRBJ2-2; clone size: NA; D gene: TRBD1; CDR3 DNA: TGCGCCAGCAGGCGCTCCGGGACAGGGCTGTCCGGGGAGCTGTTTTTT; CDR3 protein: CASRRSGTGLSGELFF
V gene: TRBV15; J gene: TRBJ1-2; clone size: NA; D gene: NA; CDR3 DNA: TGTGCCACCCGAACGACAGACGACTATGGCTACACCTTC; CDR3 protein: CATRTTDDYGYTF
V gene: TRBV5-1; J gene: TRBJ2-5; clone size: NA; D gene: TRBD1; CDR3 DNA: TGCGCCAGCAGCTTGGGACCTGACAGGGGGCGGCGGCATGAAGAGACCCAGTACTTC; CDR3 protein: CASSLGPDRGRRHEETQYF
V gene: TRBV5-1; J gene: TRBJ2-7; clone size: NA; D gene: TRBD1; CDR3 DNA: TGCGCCAGCAGCTTGGGGGACAGTTGGGAGCAGTACTTC; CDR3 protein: CASSLGDSWEQYF
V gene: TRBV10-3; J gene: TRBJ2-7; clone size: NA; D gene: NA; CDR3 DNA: TGTGCCATCAGTCGCGAGCGGGCGATTAGCGAGCAGTACTTC; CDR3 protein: CAISRERAISEQYF
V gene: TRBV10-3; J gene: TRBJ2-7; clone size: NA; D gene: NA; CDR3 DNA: TGTGCCATCAGTGAGTTAGTCTCCTACGAGCAGTACTTC; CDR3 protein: CAISELVSYEQYF
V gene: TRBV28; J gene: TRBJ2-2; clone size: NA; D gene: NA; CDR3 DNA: TGTGCCAGCAGTTTGGACGCTCGGGGTAACACCGGGGAGCTGTTTTTT; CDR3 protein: CASSLDARGNTGELFF
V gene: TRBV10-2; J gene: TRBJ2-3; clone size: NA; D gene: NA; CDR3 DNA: TGCGCCAGCAGTGAGCGGGGAGATACGCAGTATTTT; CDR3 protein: CASSERGDTQYF
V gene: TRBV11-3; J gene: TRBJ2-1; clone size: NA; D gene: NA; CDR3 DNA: TGTGCCAGCAGCTTTATACCGGGCCTCGGGGGGCATGAGCAGTTCTTC; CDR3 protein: CASSFIPGLGGHEQFF
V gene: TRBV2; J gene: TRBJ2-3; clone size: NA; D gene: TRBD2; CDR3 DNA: TGTGCCACCCAAGGGGGACTAGCCACAGATACGCAGTATTTT; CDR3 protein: CATQGGLATDTQYF
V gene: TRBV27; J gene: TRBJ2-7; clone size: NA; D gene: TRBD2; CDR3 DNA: TGTGCCAGCAGTTTAGAAGGCGGGAGAAGCGCCGAGCAGTACTTC; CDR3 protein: CASSLEGGRSAEQYF
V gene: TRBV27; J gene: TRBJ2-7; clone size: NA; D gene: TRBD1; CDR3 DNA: TGTGCCAGCAGTTCTCCCGGGACAGACTTCTACGAGCAGTACTTC; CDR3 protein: CASSSPGTDFYEQYF
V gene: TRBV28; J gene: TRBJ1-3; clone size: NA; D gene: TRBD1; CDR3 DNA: TGTGCCAGCACCGGAGGGGGCGAAGCTGGAAACACCATATATTTT; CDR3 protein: CASTGGGEAGNTIYF
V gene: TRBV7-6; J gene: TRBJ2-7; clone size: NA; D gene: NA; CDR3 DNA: TGTGCCAGCAGCTTACGACTAGTAGGACAGGTAGTGGTCGAGCAGTACTTC; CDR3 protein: CASSLRLVGQVVVEQYF
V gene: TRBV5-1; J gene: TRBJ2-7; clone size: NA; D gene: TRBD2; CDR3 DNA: TGCGCCAGCAGCTTTCTAGCGGGAGGGAGCTACGAGCAGTACTTC; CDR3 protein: CASSFLAGGSYEQYF
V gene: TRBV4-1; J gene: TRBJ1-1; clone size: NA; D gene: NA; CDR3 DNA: TGCGCCAGCAGCCAAGGATACGGGAACACTGAAGCTTTCTTT; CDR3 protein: CASSQGYGNTEAFF
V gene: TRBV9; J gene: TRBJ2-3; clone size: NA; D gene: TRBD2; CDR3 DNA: TGTGCCAGCAGCGCCCTTGGACTAGGTAGCACAGATACGCAGTATTTT; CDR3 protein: CASSALGLGSTDTQYF
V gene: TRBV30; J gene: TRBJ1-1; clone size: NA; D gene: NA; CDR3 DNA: TGTGCCTGGAGTGTCTACACTGAAGCTTTCTTT; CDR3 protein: CAWSVYTEAFF
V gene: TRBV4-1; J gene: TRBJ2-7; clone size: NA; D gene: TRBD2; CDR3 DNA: TGCGCCAGCAGCCAAGTTAGCGGGGGGCACTACGAGCAGTACTTC; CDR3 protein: CASSQVSGGHYEQYF
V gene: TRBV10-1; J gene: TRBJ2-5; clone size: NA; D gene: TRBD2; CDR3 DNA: TGCGCCAGCAGTTTGGCTAGCGGGGGGACCCAGTACTTC; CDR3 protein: CASSLASGGTQYF
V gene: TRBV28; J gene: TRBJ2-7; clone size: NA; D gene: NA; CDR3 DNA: TGTGCCAGCAGGAAACAGGGTGTCTCCTACGAGCAGTACTTC; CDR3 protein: CASRKQGVSYEQYF
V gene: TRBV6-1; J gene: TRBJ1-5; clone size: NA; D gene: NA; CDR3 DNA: TGTGCCAGCAGTGAAGCCTTCGGGGGCAATCAGCCCCAGCATTTT; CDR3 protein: CASSEAFGGNQPQHF
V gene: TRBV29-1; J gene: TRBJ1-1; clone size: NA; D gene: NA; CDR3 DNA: TGCAGCGTTAATAATCTGGGGGGGTTTAAGAAGAACACTGAAGCTTTCTTT; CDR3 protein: CSVNNLGGFKKNTEAFF